The 30 T cell receptor beta chains below were found in one sample sequenced in a study of T cells after yellow fever vaccination. Via MiXCR, TCRdb re-called the 5' RACE reads, giving one row per CDR3 protein. Of around 300,000 distinct CDR3 sequences in the sample, about 4.5% were seen once. The sample in question was PBMCs, obtained 15 days after the yellow fever booster vaccination. Every receptor here comes from a man aged 18-30 years who received the YFV17D yellow fever vaccine.

This clonotype turned up a few times. The chain links TRBV25-1 to TRBJ2-3; a possible D gene is TRBD1 (5 bases). The V end was cut by 4 bases, the J end by 4 bases, with 9 bases between. This CDR3 is built from 13 residues. Germline loops: CDR1 MGHDK, CDR2 SYGVNS. The CDR3 here is CASSARVPDTQYF. CDR3 nucleotides: TGTGCCAGCAGTGCCAGGGTCCCAGATACGCAGTATTTT. The variable domain in full, with the rest retrieved from reference TRBV25-1 and TRBJ2-3, is EADIYQTPRYLVIGTGKKITLECSQTMGHDKMYWYQQDPGMELHLIHYSYGVNSTEKGDLSSESTVSRIRTEHFPLTLESARPSHTSQYLCASSARVPDTQYFGPGTRLTVL.

This clonotype was picked up many times. The rearrangement joins TRBV25-1 to TRBJ2-1; no reliable D call. V was clipped by 2 bases and J by 4 bases, with 9 bases between them. The CDR3 extends over 14 amino acids. Germline V gives CDR1 MGHDK, CDR2 SYGVNS. The DNA of the CDR3 is TGTGCCAGCAGTGAAGTTCCAGGATACAATGAGCAGTTCTTC. The encoded protein is CASSEVPGYNEQFF.

This clonotype was observed a handful of times. This chain uses TRBV9 with TRBJ1-6, with D unclear. The CDR3 length is 16 residues. V lost 3 bases, J lost 4 bases, and 14 bases lay in between. Germline CDR1 reads SGDLS; CDR2 reads YYNGEE. For the CDR3, the DNA is TGTGCCAGCAGCGAGTCGGGGTTCGCTTATAATTCACCCCTCCACTTT. Translated: CASSESGFAYNSPLHF.

There are many counts of this clonotype. CDR3 loop: CASSRRQGWTDTQYF. The DNA of the CDR3 is TGTGCCAGCAGCCGAAGACAGGGTTGGACAGATACGCAGTATTTT. This chain connects TRBV12-3 or TRBV12-4 to TRBJ2-3; 7 bases are shared with TRBD1. V was clipped by 6 bases and J by 3 bases; unmatched bases: 9. This CDR3 is built from 15 residues.

The chain uses TRBV12-3 or TRBV12-4 and TRBJ1-3; no definite D call. This CDR3 comprises 12 residues. V was shortened by 6 bases and J by 0 bases, with 3 bases between the two germline ends. CDR3 nucleotides: TGTGCCAGCAGGACCTCTGGAAACACCATATATTTT. Amino acids: CASRTSGNTIYF.

The genes are TRBV14 and TRBJ2-4; no clear D gene. Germline V gene lookup returns CDR1 SGHDN and CDR2 FVKESK. V was clipped by 2 bases and J by 0 bases, with 11 bases between them. CDR3 length equals 16 residues. The CDR3 spells CASSQTRRLAKNIQYF. The CDR3 coding sequence is TGTGCCAGCAGCCAAACACGACGACTAGCCAAAAACATTCAGTACTTC. Full variable domain (rest looked up from reference TRBV14 and TRBJ2-4): EAGVTQFPSHSVIEKGQTVTLRCDPISGHDNLYWYRRVMGKEIKFLLHFVKESKQDESGMPNNRFLAERTGGTYSTLKVQPAELEDSGVYFCASSQTRRLAKNIQYFGAGTRLSVL.

This clonotype was recorded at least ten times. The V gene is TRBV24-1, the J gene TRBJ2-3, with a weak D call TRBD2 (5 bases). V lost 6 bases, J lost 6 bases, and 6 bases lay in between. Per the germline V gene, CDR1 is KGHDR and CDR2 is SFDVKD. The CDR3 sequence is 11 residues long. Written as DNA, the CDR3 is TGTGCCACCAGTTCTAGCGATACGCAGTATTTT. Its translation: CATSSSDTQYF.

This clonotype was counted ten times or more. The CDR3 DNA is TGTGCCAGCAGCTTAGTCCCGACAGGGACTGGAAACACCATATATTTT. Translation: CASSLVPTGTGNTIYF. This chain connects TRBV7-9 to TRBJ1-3, with 7 bases matching TRBD1. The CDR3 runs 16 residues. With 1 base clipped from V and 2 bases from J, the junction kept 5 bases outside the gene matches. Germline lookup yields CDR1 SEHNR and CDR2 FQNEAQ (reference sequence).

Only a few counts were recorded for this clonotype. The chain combines TRBV27 with TRBJ1-5; the D is unclear. The germline gives CDR1 MNHEY, CDR2 SMNVEV (reference sequence). There are 13 residues in the CDR3. V was shortened by 5 bases and J by 3 bases, with 8 bases between the two germline ends. In DNA, the CDR3 is TGTGCCAGCAGTAACAGCTTCAATCAGCCCCAGCATTTT. It codes for CASSNSFNQPQHF.

This chain joins TRBV6-1 and TRBJ1-5; D might be TRBD1 (6 bases). Germline loops: CDR1 MNHNS, CDR2 SASEGT. V was clipped by 6 bases and J by 5 bases, with 11 bases between them. The length of the CDR3 is 13 residues. The CDR3 region is CASSTTGDQPQHF. For the CDR3, the DNA is TGTGCCAGCAGCACGACAGGAGATCAGCCCCAGCATTTT.

This clonotype turned up a few times. The chain joins TRBV7-2 to TRBJ2-3; D remains ambiguous. The length of the CDR3 is 15 residues. V lost 5 bases, J lost 0 bases, and 12 bases lay in between. Germline V gene sequence: CDR1 SGHTA, CDR2 FQGNSA. The CDR3 bases are TGTGCCAGCAGCCGTGAAGTTGCTAGCACAGATACGCAGTATTTT. It yields the protein CASSREVASTDTQYF.

This clonotype was counted ten times or more. The chain combines TRBV7-6 with TRBJ2-7; D is unclear. The CDR3 is made up of 16 amino acids. The ends were cut back, 5 bases at V and 7 bases at J, with 24 bases in the middle. Germline V gives CDR1 SGHVS, CDR2 FNYEAQ. The CDR3 spells CASSPQRTGPNDEQYV. CDR3 DNA: TGTGCCAGCAGCCCTCAGAGGACGGGTCCTAATGATGAGCAGTACGTC.

This clonotype was detected ten times or more. The chain couples TRBV4-3 to TRBJ2-3, with D unresolved. Germline-derived CDR1 and CDR2 are LGHNA and YSLEER. This CDR3 comprises 13 residues. Trimming removed 6 bases at V and 2 bases at J, with 9 bases between. CDR3 DNA: TGCGCCAGCAGTTTGAGGTTCACAGATACGCAGTATTTT. Its translation is CASSLRFTDTQYF.

This clonotype occurred many times. This chain joins TRBV27 and TRBJ2-1; D is uncertain. Between the trimmed V and J ends, which lost 3 bases and 7 bases, there was a span of 16 bases. CDR1 MNHEY and CDR2 SMNVEV come from the germline V gene (reference sequence). The CDR3 contains 15 residues. The CDR3 DNA sequence: TGTGCCAGCAGTTTGGGTGGCAGGCGAAGGAATGAGCAGTTCTTC. It yields the protein CASSLGGRRRNEQFF.

This clonotype was found many times. This chain links TRBV5-1 with TRBJ2-7, with a possible D match to TRBD1 (6 bases). Germline assignment: CDR1 SGHRS and CDR2 YFSETQ. CDR3 length: 13 residues. V lost 2 bases and J 6 bases, leaving 12 bases between the germline ends. The CDR3 coding sequence is TGCGCCAGCAGCTTAGACAGGTCCCCCGAGCAGTACTTC. Translating gives CASSLDRSPEQYF.

This clonotype was seen many times. The gene calls are TRBV3-1 and TRBJ2-1; D is perhaps TRBD1 (7 bases). V dropped 3 bases and J dropped 4 bases, with 13 bases sitting between them. CDR3 size: 15 residues. Germline CDR1 and CDR2: LGHDT and YNNKEL (reference sequence). CDR3 nucleotide sequence: TGTGCCAGCAGCCAGGGGACAGCGGGTTACAATGAGCAGTTCTTC. Encoded protein: CASSQGTAGYNEQFF.

In its sample, this clonotype was seen many times. The V and J genes are TRBV20-1 and TRBJ2-4; tentatively, D is TRBD1 (6 bases). V lost 6 bases and J lost 0, with 9 bases in between. Looked up from germline, CDR1 is DFQATT and CDR2 is SNEGSKA (reference sequence). This CDR3 is built from 13 residues. In nucleotides, the CDR3 is TGCAGTGCCGGACAGATAGCCAAAAACATTCAGTACTTC. It translates to CSAGQIAKNIQYF.

The chain couples TRBV6-5 to TRBJ1-2, with a possible D match to TRBD1 (5 bases). With 5 bases removed from V and 8 bases from J, the gap between germline ends came to 15 bases. CDR1 is MNHEY, CDR2 SVGAGI, per germline. The CDR3 runs 13 residues. Here the CDR3 DNA reads TGTGCCAGCAGTCAATACCCAGGGCGAGGCTACACCTTC. As protein: CASSQYPGRGYTF.

In this sample, this clonotype turned up many times. This CDR3 is CASSQEHRPRTGELFF. The CDR3 DNA reads TGCGCCAGCAGCCAAGAACACCGCCCGAGGACCGGGGAGCTGTTTTTT. The chain uses TRBV4-3 and TRBJ2-2, with D hard to call. CDR3 length equals 16 residues. Trimming stripped 0 bases from V and 5 bases from J, with 13 bases between. Per the germline V gene, CDR1 is LGHNA and CDR2 is YSLEER.

This clonotype was counted between two and nine times. The chain joins TRBV4-1 to TRBJ1-5, with D uncertain. The CDR3 length is 17 residues. Germline V gene sequence: CDR1 MGHRA, CDR2 YSYEKL. Trimming stripped 0 bases from V and 4 bases from J, with 16 bases between. CDR3: CASSQEGGKQKNQPQHF. The CDR3 DNA follows: TGCGCCAGCAGCCAAGAGGGAGGAAAACAGAAAAATCAGCCCCAGCATTTT.

This clonotype was seen a few times. The chain joins TRBV12-3 or TRBV12-4 to TRBJ1-1; D is ambiguous. CDR3 length equals 14 residues. V gave up 0 bases and J gave up 4 bases, with 9 bases separating them. The CDR3 loop reads CASSLATAGTEAFF. The CDR3, as DNA: TGTGCCAGCAGTTTAGCGACGGCCGGCACTGAAGCTTTCTTT.

This chain connects TRBV7-3 to TRBJ2-5, with a tentative D call TRBD1 (6 bases). The length of the CDR3 is 13 residues. Germline CDR1 is SGHTA and CDR2 is FQGTGA. V was shortened by 3 bases and J by 7 bases, with 12 bases between the two germline ends. CDR3 sequence (DNA): TGTGCCAGCAGCTTTGACCAGGGGCGGACCCAGTACTTC. It yields the protein CASSFDQGRTQYF.

This sequence joins TRBV5-6 and TRBJ1-2, with D maybe TRBD1 (5 bases). Germline CDR1 reads SGHDT; CDR2 reads YYEEEE. V lost 5 bases to trimming and J lost 0 bases, with 17 bases between them. The CDR3 sequence is 16 residues long. The CDR3 reads CASSRGRKQSNYGYTF. CDR3 sequence (DNA): TGTGCCAGCAGTAGGGGACGTAAGCAATCTAACTATGGCTACACCTTC. The variable domain in full, with the rest retrieved from reference TRBV5-6 and TRBJ1-2, is DAGVTQSPTHLIKTRGQQVTLRCSPKSGHDTVSWYQQALGQGPQFIFQYYEEEERQRGNFPDRFSGHQFPNYSSELNVNALLLGDSALYLCASSRGRKQSNYGYTFGSGTRLTVV.

This clonotype has a handful of counts. This chain uses TRBV19 with TRBJ2-2; D may be TRBD1 (6 bases). This CDR3 is 15 amino acids long. Per germline, CDR1 LNHDA and CDR2 SQIVND (reference sequence). With 2 bases removed from V and 5 bases from J, the gap between germline ends came to 12 bases. CDR3 in amino acids: CASSITGQDTGELFF. The DNA for the CDR3 is TGTGCCAGTAGTATAACGGGACAAGATACCGGGGAGCTGTTTTTT.

There are a few counts of this clonotype. The chain is built from TRBV19 and TRBJ2-7, with D unresolved. Deletions cut 5 bases from V and 0 bases from J, with 14 bases between. CDR3 length equals 15 residues. From germline, CDR1 is LNHDA and CDR2 SQIVND (reference sequence). The CDR3 sequence is CASSSGALGSYEQYF. In DNA, the CDR3 is TGTGCCAGTAGTTCCGGAGCCCTGGGCTCCTACGAGCAGTACTTC.

This clonotype was observed many times. The J gene is TRBJ1-5, the V gene TRBV6-6; D is unresolved. From germline, CDR1 is MNHNY and CDR2 SVGAGI (reference sequence). Trimming removed 3 bases at V and 6 bases at J, with 12 bases between. The CDR3 runs to 14 residues. CDR3 loop: CASSYGGSFQPQHF. The DNA for the CDR3 is TGTGCCAGCAGTTATGGCGGTTCCTTTCAGCCCCAGCATTTT.

This clonotype was recorded many times. The rearrangement uses TRBV12-5 and TRBJ2-1, with unresolved D. The CDR3 totals 11 residues. The germline V gene encodes CDR1 LGHNT and CDR2 FRNRAP. With 0 bases removed from V and 9 bases from J, the gap between germline ends came to 3 bases. The CDR3 bases are TGTGCTAGTGGTTTGGTTTTTGAGCAGTTCTTC. It codes for CASGLVFEQFF. Full variable domain (rest looked up from reference TRBV12-5 and TRBJ2-1): DARVTQTPRHKVTEMGQEVTMRCQPILGHNTVFWYRQTMMQGLELLAYFRNRAPLDDSGMPKDRFSAEMPDATLATLKIQPSEPRDSAVYFCASGLVFEQFFGPGTRLTVL.

This clonotype has a count of ten or more. This chain links TRBV7-9 with TRBJ1-2, with D unclear. There are 13 residues in the CDR3. Germline V CDR1 and CDR2: SEHNR, FQNEAQ (reference sequence). V dropped 2 bases and J dropped 7 bases, with 11 bases sitting between them. The CDR3: CASSLYEIGGYTF. The CDR3 DNA follows: TGTGCCAGCAGCTTATATGAAATAGGTGGCTACACCTTC. The full variable domain, its missing parts supplied by reference TRBV7-9 and TRBJ1-2, is DTGVSQNPRHKITKRGQNVTFRCDPISEHNRLYWYRQTLGQGPEFLTYFQNEAQLEKSRLLSDRFSAERPKGSFSTLEIQRTEQGDSAMYLCASSLYEIGGYTFGSGTRLTVV.

The chain recombines TRBV10-1 with TRBJ2-2; TRBD1 is a possible D gene (5 bases). V lost 3 bases and J lost 2, with 7 bases in between. CDR3 length equals 14 residues. Looked up from germline, CDR1 is WNHNN and CDR2 is SYGVQD (reference sequence). As DNA, the CDR3 is TGCGCCAGCAGTGAACAGGCTAACACCGGGGAGCTGTTTTTT. Protein product: CASSEQANTGELFF.

This clonotype occurred many times. V usage is TRBV20-1 and J usage is TRBJ2-7; no reliable D call. Trimming stripped 0 bases from V and 4 bases from J, with 7 bases between. CDR1 and CDR2 (germline): DFQATT, SNEGSKA (reference sequence). This CDR3 is built from 12 residues. As DNA, the CDR3 is TGCAGTGCTAGAGATATTGAATACGAGCAGTACTTC. Amino acids: CSARDIEYEQYF.